The 12 T cell receptor beta chains given below trace back to one sample, sequenced in a study of blood T cells in healthy people across ages. PCR was performed a second time for about 6 to 11 cycles using a sample-barcoded 5' primer and a J-beta primer mix. TCRdb re-derived calls from the 5' RACE reads in MiXCR, one entry per CDR3 protein. This sample has around 970,000 distinct CDR3 sequences, with roughly 51% found just once. The sample was blood. The receptor source for this set is a woman aged 55-69 years in good health.

Concerning this clonotype itself: This sequence may be a read error, since a much larger clone differs from it by one base. The chain combines TRBV6-2 or TRBV6-3 with TRBJ2-1; D tentatively reads TRBD1 or TRBD2 (5 bases each). The CDR3 sequence is 13 residues long. V was trimmed by 8 bases and J by 10 bases, leaving 18 bases between them. CDR1 and CDR2 from the germline V gene are MNHEY and SVGEGT. In DNA, the CDR3 is TGTGCCAGCTCGGGGACCGGGGCCTACGAGCAGTTCTTC. Its protein is CASSGTGAYEQFF.

The gene calls are TRBV21-1 and TRBJ2-5; the D call of TRBD2 is as the table states it, not checked on the DNA. With the DNA end fitting TRBJ2-7 better, the J assignment may be wrong. TRBV21-1 is labeled a pseudogene. The CDR3 has 14 residues. The CDR3 is CARESGLAAYEQYF. CDR3 DNA: TGTGCCAGGGAATCGGGACTAGCGGCCTACGAGCAGTACTTC.

The CDR3 DNA reads TGTGCCAGCAGCCAAGTTGGGGGAGAGGACTATGGCTACACCTTC. Translated: CASSQVGGEDYGYTF. The genes are TRBV3-1 and TRBJ1-2, with D tentatively TRBD1 (5 bases). The CDR3 spans 15 residues. Germline assignment: CDR1 LGHDT and CDR2 YNNKEL (reference sequence). V dropped 1 base and J dropped 3 bases, with 12 bases sitting between them. The entire variable domain, with the rest obtained from reference TRBV3-1 and TRBJ1-2, is as follows: DTAVSQTPKYLVTQMGNDKSIKCEQNLGHDTMYWYKQDSKKFLKIMFSYNNKELIINETVPNRFSPKSPDKAHLNLHINSLELGDSAVYFCASSQVGGEDYGYTFGSGTRLTVV.

This chain links TRBV12-3 or TRBV12-4 with TRBJ2-5; 7 bases agree with TRBD2. There are 13 residues in the CDR3. Trimming at V came to 5 bases and at J to 5 bases, leaving 5 bases not matched to a gene. CDR3 in amino acids: CASSLGGHETQYF. The DNA of the CDR3 is TGTGCCAGCAGTCTGGGAGGGCACGAGACCCAGTACTTC.

This rearrangement joins TRBV27 to TRBJ2-1, with TRBD2 matching 10 bases. Trimming at V came to 7 bases and at J to 4 bases, leaving 10 bases not matched to a gene. Per germline, CDR1 MNHEY and CDR2 SMNVEV (reference sequence). This CDR3 region has 16 residues. Written as DNA, the CDR3 is TGTGCCAGCACACCAGCTAGCGGGGGAGTATACAATGAGCAGTTCTTC. Its translation: CASTPASGGVYNEQFF.

CDR3 nucleotides: TGTGCCATCCTCATGTACTGGGTAAAACAGCCCCAGCATTTT. Amino acid sequence: CAILMYWVKQPQHF. This chain joins TRBV10-3 and TRBJ1-5; unclear D gene. The germline gives CDR1 ENHRY, CDR2 SYGVKD. The V end lost 8 bases, the J end lost 7 bases, and 18 bases lay between the germline ends. CDR3 length: 14 amino acids.

This clonotype has a handful of counts. One end of the junction varies from germline; a read error may be responsible. The rearrangement joins TRBV6-2 or TRBV6-3 to TRBJ2-1, with TRBD2 matching 10 bases. The germline V gene has CDR1 MNHEY and CDR2 SVGEGT. This CDR3 is built from 15 residues. The CDR3 region has the DNA TGTGCCAGCAGTTTGCTAGCGGGAGTATCGAATGAGCAGTTCTTT. Its translation is CASSLLAGVSNEQFF.

This chain joins TRBV7-2 and TRBJ2-1, with D tentatively TRBD1 (5 bases). The CDR3 spans 15 residues. Trimming cost V 5 bases and J 4 bases, with 15 bases left between them. Germline V CDR1 and CDR2: SGHTA, FQGNSA. CDR3 coding DNA: TGTGCCAGCAGCAAGGGGCAGGCAGCTTACAATGAGCAGTTCTTC. It codes for CASSKGQAAYNEQFF.

This rearrangement joins TRBV5-4 to TRBJ1-2; 7 bases line up with TRBD1. V was clipped by 2 bases and J by 4 bases; unmatched bases: 8. CDR1 is SGHNT, CDR2 YYREEE, per germline (reference sequence). CDR3 size: 15 residues. The CDR3 loop reads CASSFDRDRPYGYTF. The CDR3 DNA reads TGTGCCAGCAGCTTCGACCGGGACAGACCCTATGGCTACACCTTC.

The gene calls are TRBV6-2 or TRBV6-3 and TRBJ2-3, with a possible D match to TRBD2 (7 bases). Germline CDR1 reads MNHEY; CDR2 reads SVGEGT. Trimming cost V 8 bases and J 2 bases, with 14 bases left between them. The CDR3 has 14 residues. The CDR3 sequence is CASGGGPDTDTQYF. CDR3 coding DNA: TGTGCCAGCGGCGGGGGCCCGGACACAGATACGCAGTATTTT.

About this clonotype: At one end, the junction sequence differs from germline, possibly due to a read error. The V gene is TRBV14, the J gene TRBJ2-1; unclear D gene. The CDR3 contains 14 residues. Germline CDR1 SGHDN, CDR2 FVKESK. The CDR3: CTSSQVRYDNEQFF. CDR3 sequence (DNA): TGTACCAGCAGCCAAGTTAGGTACGACAATGAGCAGTTCTTC.

The chain links TRBV28 to TRBJ2-1; no definite D call. V lost 7 bases and J 5 bases, leaving 12 bases between the germline ends. The CDR3 consists of 13 residues. In germline, CDR1 is MDHEN, CDR2 SYDVKM. The DNA for the CDR3 is TGTGCCAGCATTGACCGGGCGGACAATGAGCAGTTCTTC. Residues: CASIDRADNEQFF.